This TCR beta chain was profiled in a study of T cells in Graves' hyperthyroidism and ophthalmopathy. RNA transcripts provided the source from which TCR beta CDR3 regions were amplified. The HTBI primer set was used in a first-round RT-PCR of the TCR CDR3. Using its own MiXCR run on the multiplex PCR reads, TCRdb lists one record per CDR3 protein. Here the sample spans hundreds of thousands of distinct CDR3 sequences, roughly 15% being singletons. Looked up from germline, CDR1 is GTSNPN and CDR2 is SVGIG (reference sequence). Germline trimming cut 5 bases from V and 7 bases from J; bases unmatched to any gene: 10. CDR3 size: 14 residues. This clonotype was observed many times.

The chain carries TRBV30 and TRBJ2-1; 8 nucleotides align to TRBD1. This sequence originates from a woman aged 50 to 65 with Graves' ophthalmopathy. The sequencing sample was made of blood. In DNA form, the CDR3 reads TGTGCCTGGGGCCCCCGGGACAGGAATAATGAGCAGTTCTTC. Its protein product is CAWGPRDRNNEQFF.